A single sample is the source of the 13 T cell receptor beta chains below, sequenced in a study of regulatory dendritic cells for organ transplantation. Sequencing was performed with immunoSEQ multiplex PCR; in TCRdb, only in-frame clones are kept and a portion is missing. The sample lists some 10,000 clones, about 66% occurring once. The sequenced sample was memory CD8+ T cells from blood. The subset here: CD45RO+ memory T cells. The source of these receptors is a human donor in good health.

This sequence joins TRBV28 and TRBJ2-7; no clear D gene. Looked up from germline, CDR1 is MDHEN and CDR2 is SYDVKM. The V gene lost 2 bases and the J gene lost 3 bases, with 11 bases spanning the gap. The CDR3 extends over 14 amino acids. CDR3 loop: CASSLSDRVYEQYF. DNA of the CDR3: TGTGCCAGCAGTTTAAGCGATCGAGTCTACGAGCAGTACTTC.

The J gene is TRBJ2-4, the V gene TRBV28; 9 bases line up with TRBD1. CDR3 length equals 20 residues. V gave up 6 bases and J gave up 3 bases; unmatched junction bases: 21. Germline CDR1 reads MDHEN; CDR2 reads SYDVKM. In DNA, the CDR3 is TGTGCCAGCAGCTCCTGGGACAGGGAATTAGGGACGCTGGGCAAAAACATTCAGTACTTC. It codes for CASSSWDRELGTLGKNIQYF.

The chain employs TRBV6-5 and TRBJ2-7, with 8 bases identical to TRBD1. V dropped 4 bases and J dropped 4; count of bases not matched to a gene: 6. The CDR3 covers 14 residues. In germline, CDR1 is MNHEY, CDR2 SVGAGI. CDR3: CASSLEDRGYEQYF. CDR3 nucleotide sequence: TGTGCCAGCAGTTTAGAAGACAGGGGTTACGAGCAGTACTTC.

The DNA for the CDR3 is TGTGCCTGGAGGTCGGGAGGTGAGCAGTTCTTC. It translates to CAWRSGGEQFF. The chain combines TRBV30 with TRBJ2-1; 7 nucleotides line up with TRBD2. The length of the CDR3 is 11 residues. J was trimmed by 9 bases and V by 3 bases; bases with no gene match: 2. Germline assignment: CDR1 GTSNPN and CDR2 SVGIG (reference sequence).

V and J are TRBV6-6 and TRBJ2-7; TRBD2 agrees at 7 bases. V was clipped by 4 bases and J by 3 bases; unmatched bases: 9. CDR3 length equals 15 residues. CDR1 is MNHNY, CDR2 SVGAGI, per germline (reference sequence). CDR3 in amino acids: CASSSSGGVYYEQYF. In nucleotides, the CDR3 is TGTGCCAGCAGTTCCTCGGGGGGTGTCTACTACGAGCAGTACTTC.

This clone is medium-sized. This chain uses TRBV27 with TRBJ1-6; D might be TRBD1 (5 bases). Trimming removed 3 bases from V and 11 bases from J, with 17 bases in between. This CDR3 comprises 15 residues. The germline gives CDR1 MNHEY, CDR2 SMNVEV (reference sequence). CDR3 sequence reads: CASSLAGGRLAPLHF. The CDR3 DNA sequence: TGTGCCAGCAGTTTGGCTGGGGGACGTCTAGCACCCCTCCACTTT.

This sequence joins TRBV11-2 and TRBJ2-3, with a tentative D call TRBD2 (6 bases). V was clipped by 3 bases and J by 4 bases, with 17 bases between them. The germline CDR1 and CDR2 sequences are SGHAT and FQNNGV. The CDR3 is 16 amino acids. CDR3 sequence (DNA): TGTGCCAGCAGCTTGGCCCGGGGGAGAGGGGCAGATACGCAGTATTTT. Translated: CASSLARGRGADTQYF.

Worth noting for this clone: This CDR3 is also generated by other DNA sequences in the sample. The V gene is TRBV11-2, the J gene TRBJ2-5; 7 bases match TRBD1. The germline gives CDR1 SGHAT, CDR2 FQNNGV. The CDR3 consists of 14 residues. The V gene end was trimmed by 5 bases and the J gene end by 1 base; junction bases not matched to a gene: 4. The CDR3 here is CASSRRDSQETQYF. The CDR3 region has the DNA TGTGCCAGCAGCCGCCGGGACAGCCAAGAGACCCAGTACTTC.

This chain joins TRBV19 and TRBJ2-1; TRBD2 matches at 10 bases. V shed 5 bases and J 6 bases; nucleotides not matched to a gene: 7. Germline-derived CDR1 and CDR2 are LNHDA and SQIVND (reference sequence). The CDR3 runs to 15 residues. CDR3 in DNA: TGTGCCAGTAGTGTGACTAGCGGGTTCGCCAATGAGCAGTTCTTC. Amino acids: CASSVTSGFANEQFF.

V and J are TRBV29-1 and TRBJ2-5, with 12 bases that match TRBD2. CDR1 and CDR2 (germline): SQVTM, ANQGSEA. The junction had 5 bases not matched to a gene; V was cut back by 5 bases and J by 4 bases. The CDR3 has 14 residues. Here the CDR3 reads CSVRLAGGGETQYF. For the CDR3, the DNA is TGCAGCGTTCGTCTAGCGGGGGGGGGAGAGACCCAGTACTTC.

This clone came up a few times. The V call is TRBV10-3, the J call TRBJ2-1, with 9 bases that match TRBD2. Per germline, CDR1 ENHRY and CDR2 SYGVKD. The ends lost 0 bases at V and 5 bases at J; junction bases unmatched: 8. This CDR3 spans 17 amino acids. CDR3 protein: CAISESLASGDNNEQFF. The DNA for the CDR3 is TGTGCCATCAGTGAGTCTTTAGCTAGCGGGGATAACAATGAGCAGTTCTTC.

This clone ranks as medium-sized. Other DNA sequences from this sample encode an identical CDR3 as well. The V call is TRBV27, the J call TRBJ1-5, with D tentatively TRBD1 (5 bases). The CDR3 length is 14 residues. Germline V lookup: CDR1 MNHEY, CDR2 SMNVEV (reference sequence). V was pared by 3 bases and J by 3 bases, with 9 bases between. This CDR3 reads CASSFGADNQPQHF. The CDR3 coding sequence is TGTGCCAGCAGTTTCGGGGCAGACAATCAGCCCCAGCATTTT.

On this clone itself: At one end, the junction sequence differs from germline, possibly due to a read error. The sample contains more than one DNA sequence encoding this CDR3. V usage is TRBV7-9 and J usage is TRBJ2-7; D is uncertain. This CDR3 has 15 amino acids. Germline CDR1 SEHNR, CDR2 FQNEAQ (reference sequence). CDR3: CASSPSAAQIHEQYF. The CDR3 nucleotides are TGTGCCAGCAGCCCATCGGCCGCACAAATCCACGAGCAATACTTC.